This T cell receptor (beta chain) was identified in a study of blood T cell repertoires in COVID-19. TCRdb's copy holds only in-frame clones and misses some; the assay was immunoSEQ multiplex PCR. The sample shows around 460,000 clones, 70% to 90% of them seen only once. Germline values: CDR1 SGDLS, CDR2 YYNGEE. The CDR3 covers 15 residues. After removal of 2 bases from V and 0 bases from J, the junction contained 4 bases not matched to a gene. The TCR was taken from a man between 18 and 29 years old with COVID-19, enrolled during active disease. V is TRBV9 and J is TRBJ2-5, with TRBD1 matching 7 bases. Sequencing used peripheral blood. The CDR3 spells CASSVWTGYQETQYF. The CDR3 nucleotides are TGTGCCAGCAGCGTTTGGACAGGCTACCAAGAGACCCAGTACTTC.